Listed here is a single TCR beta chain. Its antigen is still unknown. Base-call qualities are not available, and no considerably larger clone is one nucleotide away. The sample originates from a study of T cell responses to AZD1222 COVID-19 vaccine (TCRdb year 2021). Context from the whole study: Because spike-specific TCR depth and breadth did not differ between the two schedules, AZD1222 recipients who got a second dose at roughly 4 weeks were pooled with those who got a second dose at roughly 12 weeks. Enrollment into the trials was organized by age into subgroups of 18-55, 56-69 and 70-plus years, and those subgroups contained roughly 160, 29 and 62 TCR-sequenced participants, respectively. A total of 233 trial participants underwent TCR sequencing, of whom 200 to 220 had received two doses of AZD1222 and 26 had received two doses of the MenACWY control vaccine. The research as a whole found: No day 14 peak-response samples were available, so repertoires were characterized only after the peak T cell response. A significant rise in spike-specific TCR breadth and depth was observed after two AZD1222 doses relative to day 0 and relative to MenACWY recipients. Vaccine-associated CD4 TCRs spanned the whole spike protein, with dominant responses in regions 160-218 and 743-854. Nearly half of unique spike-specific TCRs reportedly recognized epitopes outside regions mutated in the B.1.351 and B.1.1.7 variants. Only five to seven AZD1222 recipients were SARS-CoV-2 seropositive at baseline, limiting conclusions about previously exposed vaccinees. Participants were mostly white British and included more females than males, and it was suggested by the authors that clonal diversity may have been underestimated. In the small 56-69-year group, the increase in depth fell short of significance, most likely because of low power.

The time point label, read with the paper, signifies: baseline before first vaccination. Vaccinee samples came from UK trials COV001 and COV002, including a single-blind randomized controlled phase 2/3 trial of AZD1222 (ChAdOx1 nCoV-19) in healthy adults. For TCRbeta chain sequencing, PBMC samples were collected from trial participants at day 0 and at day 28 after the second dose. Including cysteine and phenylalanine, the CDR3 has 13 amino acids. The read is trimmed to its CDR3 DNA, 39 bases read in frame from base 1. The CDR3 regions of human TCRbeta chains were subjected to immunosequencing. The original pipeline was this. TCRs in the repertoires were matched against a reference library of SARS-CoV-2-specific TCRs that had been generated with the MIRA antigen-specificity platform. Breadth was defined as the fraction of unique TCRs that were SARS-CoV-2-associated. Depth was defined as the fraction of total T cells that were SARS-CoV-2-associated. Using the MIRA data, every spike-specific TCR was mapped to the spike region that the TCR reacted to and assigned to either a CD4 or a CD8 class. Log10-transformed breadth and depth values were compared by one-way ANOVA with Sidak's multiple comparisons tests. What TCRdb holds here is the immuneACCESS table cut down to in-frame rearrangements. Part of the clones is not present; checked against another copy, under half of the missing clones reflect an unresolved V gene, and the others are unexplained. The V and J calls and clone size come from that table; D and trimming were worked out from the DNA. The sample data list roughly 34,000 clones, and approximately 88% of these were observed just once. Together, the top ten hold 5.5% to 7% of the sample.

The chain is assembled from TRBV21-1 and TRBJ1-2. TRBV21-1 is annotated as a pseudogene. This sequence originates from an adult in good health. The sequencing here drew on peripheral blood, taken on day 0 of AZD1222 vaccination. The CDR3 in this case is CASSKFGIYGYTF. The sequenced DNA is TGTGCCAGCAGCAAATTTGGAATCTATGGCTACACCTTC.